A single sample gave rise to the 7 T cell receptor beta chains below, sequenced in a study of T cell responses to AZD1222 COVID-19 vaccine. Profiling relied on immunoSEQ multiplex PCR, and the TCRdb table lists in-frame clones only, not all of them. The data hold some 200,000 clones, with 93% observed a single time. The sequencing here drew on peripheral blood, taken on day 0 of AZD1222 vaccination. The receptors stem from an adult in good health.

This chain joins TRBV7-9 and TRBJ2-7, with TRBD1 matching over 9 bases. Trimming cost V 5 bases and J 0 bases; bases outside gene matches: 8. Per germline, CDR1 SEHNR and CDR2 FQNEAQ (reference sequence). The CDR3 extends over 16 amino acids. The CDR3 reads CASSQGTGQNSYEQYF. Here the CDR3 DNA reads TGTGCCAGCAGCCAGGGGACAGGGCAAAACTCCTACGAGCAGTACTTC.

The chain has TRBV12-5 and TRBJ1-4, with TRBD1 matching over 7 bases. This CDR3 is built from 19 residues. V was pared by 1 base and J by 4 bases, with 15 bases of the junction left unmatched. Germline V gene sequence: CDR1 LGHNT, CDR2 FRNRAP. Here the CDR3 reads CASGLGLSRPGTVNEKLFF. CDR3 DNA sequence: TGTGCTAGTGGTTTGGGCCTCTCTCGACCCGGGACAGTTAATGAAAAACTGTTTTTT. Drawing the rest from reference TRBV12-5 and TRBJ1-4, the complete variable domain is DARVTQTPRHKVTEMGQEVTMRCQPILGHNTVFWYRQTMMQGLELLAYFRNRAPLDDSGMPKDRFSAEMPDATLATLKIQPSEPRDSAVYFCASGLGLSRPGTVNEKLFFGSGTQLSVL.

The CDR3 sequence: CASRNDWQAGSPLHF. DNA for the CDR3: TGCGCCAGCAGGAACGATTGGCAGGCAGGATCACCCCTCCACTTT. The chain couples TRBV5-1 to TRBJ1-6, with D unclear. Trimming left V 5 bases short and J 10 bases short, with 19 bases between. The CDR3 sequence is 15 residues long. CDR1 and CDR2 (germline): SGHRS, YFSETQ.

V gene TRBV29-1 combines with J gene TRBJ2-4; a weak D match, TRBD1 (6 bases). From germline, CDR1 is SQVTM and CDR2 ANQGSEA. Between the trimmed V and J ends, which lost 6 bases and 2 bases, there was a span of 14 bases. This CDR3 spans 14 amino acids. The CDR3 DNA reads TGCAGCGTCTCCAGGGGTCTTTCCAAAAACATTCAGTACTTC. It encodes CSVSRGLSKNIQYF.

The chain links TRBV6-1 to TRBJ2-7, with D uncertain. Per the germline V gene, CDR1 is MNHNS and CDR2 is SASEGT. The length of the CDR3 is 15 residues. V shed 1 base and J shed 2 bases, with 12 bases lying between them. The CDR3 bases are TGTGCCAGCAGTGAAGAGGTAGGGATTCCCTACGAGCAGTACTTC. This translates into CASSEEVGIPYEQYF.

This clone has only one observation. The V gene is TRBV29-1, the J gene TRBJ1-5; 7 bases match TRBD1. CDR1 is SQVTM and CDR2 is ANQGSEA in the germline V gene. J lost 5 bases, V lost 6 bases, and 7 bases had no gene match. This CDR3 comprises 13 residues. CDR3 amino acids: CSVLTGLDQPQHF. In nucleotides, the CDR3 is TGCAGCGTCCTGACAGGGCTTGATCAGCCCCAGCATTTT.

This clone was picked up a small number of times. The CDR3 region has the DNA TGTGCCAGCAGCCAGGACGGGGTGTATCAGCCCCAGCATTTT. This gives the protein CASSQDGVYQPQHF. The J gene is TRBJ1-5, the V gene TRBV6-5; D not certain. Germline V gene lookup returns CDR1 MNHEY and CDR2 SVGAGI. Trimming left V 6 bases short and J 5 bases short, with 14 bases between. The CDR3 is 14 residues long.